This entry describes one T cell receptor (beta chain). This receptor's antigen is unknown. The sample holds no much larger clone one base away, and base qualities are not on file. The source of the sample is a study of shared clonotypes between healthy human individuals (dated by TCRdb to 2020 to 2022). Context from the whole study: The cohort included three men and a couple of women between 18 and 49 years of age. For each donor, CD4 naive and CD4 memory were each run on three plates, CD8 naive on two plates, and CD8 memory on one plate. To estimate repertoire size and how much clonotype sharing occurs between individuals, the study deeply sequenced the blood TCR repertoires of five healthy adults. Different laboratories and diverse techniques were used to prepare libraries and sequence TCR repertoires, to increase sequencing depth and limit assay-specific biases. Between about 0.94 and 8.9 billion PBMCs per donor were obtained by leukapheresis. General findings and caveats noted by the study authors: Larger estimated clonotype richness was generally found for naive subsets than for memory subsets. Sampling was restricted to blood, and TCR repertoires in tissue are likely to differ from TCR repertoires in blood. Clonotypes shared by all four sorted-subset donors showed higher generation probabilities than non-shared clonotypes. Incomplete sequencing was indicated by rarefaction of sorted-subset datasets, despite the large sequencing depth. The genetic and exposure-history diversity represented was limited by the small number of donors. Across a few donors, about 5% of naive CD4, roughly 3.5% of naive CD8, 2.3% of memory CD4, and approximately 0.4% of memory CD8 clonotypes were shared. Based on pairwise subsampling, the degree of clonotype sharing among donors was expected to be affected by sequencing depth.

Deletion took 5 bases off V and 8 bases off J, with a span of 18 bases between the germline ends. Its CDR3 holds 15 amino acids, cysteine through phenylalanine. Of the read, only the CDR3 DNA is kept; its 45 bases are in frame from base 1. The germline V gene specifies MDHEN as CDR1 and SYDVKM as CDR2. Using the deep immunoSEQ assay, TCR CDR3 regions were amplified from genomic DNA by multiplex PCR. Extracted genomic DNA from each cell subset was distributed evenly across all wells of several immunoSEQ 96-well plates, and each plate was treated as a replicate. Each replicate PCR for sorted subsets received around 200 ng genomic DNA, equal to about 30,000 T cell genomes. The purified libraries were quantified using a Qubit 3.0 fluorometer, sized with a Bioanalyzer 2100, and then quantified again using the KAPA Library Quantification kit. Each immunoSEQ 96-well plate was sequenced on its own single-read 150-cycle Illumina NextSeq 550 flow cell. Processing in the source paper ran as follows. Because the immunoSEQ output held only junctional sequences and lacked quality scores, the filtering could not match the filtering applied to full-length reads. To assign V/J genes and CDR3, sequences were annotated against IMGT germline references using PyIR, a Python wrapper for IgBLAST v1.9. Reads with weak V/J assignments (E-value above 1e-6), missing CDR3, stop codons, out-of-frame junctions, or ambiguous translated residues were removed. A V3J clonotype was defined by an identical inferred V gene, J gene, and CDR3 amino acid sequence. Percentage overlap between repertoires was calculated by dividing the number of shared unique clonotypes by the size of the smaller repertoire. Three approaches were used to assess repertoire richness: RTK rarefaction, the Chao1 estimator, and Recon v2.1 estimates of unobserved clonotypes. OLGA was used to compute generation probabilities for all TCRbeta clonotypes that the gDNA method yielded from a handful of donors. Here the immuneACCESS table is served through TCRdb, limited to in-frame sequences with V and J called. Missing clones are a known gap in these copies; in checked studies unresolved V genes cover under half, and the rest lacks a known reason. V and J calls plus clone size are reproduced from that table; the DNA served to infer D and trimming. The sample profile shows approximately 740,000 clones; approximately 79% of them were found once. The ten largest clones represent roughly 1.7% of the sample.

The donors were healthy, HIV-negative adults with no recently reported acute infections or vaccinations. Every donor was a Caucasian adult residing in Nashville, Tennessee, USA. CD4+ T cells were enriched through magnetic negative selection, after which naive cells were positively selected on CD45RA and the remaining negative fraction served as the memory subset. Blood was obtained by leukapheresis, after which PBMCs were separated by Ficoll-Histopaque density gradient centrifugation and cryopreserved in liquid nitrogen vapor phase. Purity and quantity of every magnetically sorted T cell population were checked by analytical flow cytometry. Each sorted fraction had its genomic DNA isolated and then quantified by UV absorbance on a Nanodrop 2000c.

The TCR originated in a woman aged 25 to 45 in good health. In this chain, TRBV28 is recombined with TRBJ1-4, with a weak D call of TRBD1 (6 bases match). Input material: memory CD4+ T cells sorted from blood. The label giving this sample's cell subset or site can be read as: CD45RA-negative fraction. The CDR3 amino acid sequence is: CASSDGQFRKEKLFF. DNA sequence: TGTGCCAGCAGTGATGGACAGTTTCGTAAGGAAAAACTGTTTTTT.